A selection of T cell receptor beta chains follows, all from one sample in a study of cytomegalovirus exposure and HLA in healthy donors. This table comes from immunoSEQ multiplex PCR, and its TCRdb copy is limited to in-frame clones, with some not included. The sample lists about 270,000 clones, approximately 70% occurring once. Sample: PBMCs. All receptors come from a female donor in good health and CMV-seronegative. Each CDR3 is given with its conserved first and last residue. The order of the fields is V gene, J gene, D gene, CDR3 length, clone size, CDR3 DNA, CDR3 protein. D genes are given only for firm matches. Not every row has a clone size; where given, it reads once, few, many or a size class.

TRBV4-2,TRBJ2-5,-,17,once,TGTGCCAGCAGCTACGGAGATGGTGGTTCGGGGCAAGAGACCCAGTACTTC,CASSYGDGGSGQETQYF
TRBV27,TRBJ1-1,-,13,-,TGTGCCAGCAGTTTGGTGGGGGGCACTGAAGCTTTCTTT,CASSLVGGTEAFF
TRBV9,TRBJ2-1,TRBD2,16,-,TGTGCCAGCAGCGGGACTAGCGGGATCTCCTACAATGAGCAGTTCTTC,CASSGTSGISYNEQFF
TRBV28,TRBJ1-5,-,14,-,TGTGCCAGCACTCTAGGAGGGCAGGGTCAGCCCCAGCATTTT,CASTLGGQGQPQHF
TRBV9,TRBJ2-3,-,13,once,TGTGCCAGCAGCGGGACAAGCACAGATACGCAGTATTTT,CASSGTSTDTQYF
TRBV6-6,TRBJ1-2,TRBD1,16,-,TGTGCCAGCAGGCCGCCGGGACAGCCGACTAACTATGGCTACACCTTC,CASRPPGQPTNYGYTF
TRBV23-1,TRBJ1-5,-,15,-,TGCGCCAGCAGTCACCCTAGCCGGGGGAATCAGCCCCAGCATTTT,CASSHPSRGNQPQHF
TRBV6-5,TRBJ1-1,TRBD1,15,few,TGTGCCAGCAGTTACTCGAGACAGGGGGCGTTTGAAGCTTTCTTT,CASSYSRQGAFEAFF
TRBV2,TRBJ1-3,-,12,-,TGTGCCAGTTCCCGACAGTCTGACACCATATATTTT,CASSRQSDTIYF
TRBV5-1,TRBJ2-7,-,14,-,TGCGCCAGCAGCATTACGACGGGAATCTACGAGCAGTACTTC,CASSITTGIYEQYF
TRBV6-1,TRBJ2-7,TRBD2,14,-,TGTGCCAGCAGAGGTAGCGGGAGGGCCTACGAGCAGTACTTC,CASRGSGRAYEQYF
TRBV7-9,TRBJ2-1,-,12,-,TGTTCCAGCGGGACACCCTACAATGAGCAGTTCTTC,CSSGTPYNEQFF
TRBV9,TRBJ2-2,-,21,-,TGTGCCAGCAGCGTAGCTTCGGGGGGTCTTCCGTACAGGGAGGACACCGGGGAGCTGTTTTTT,CASSVASGGLPYREDTGELFF
TRBV28,TRBJ2-1,TRBD2,15,-,TGTGCCACCATCCAGAGCGGGAGGGCCAGCTATGAGCAGTTCTTC,CATIQSGRASYEQFF
TRBV7-7,TRBJ2-5,TRBD2,15,-,TGTGCTAGCAGCTTAGCACTAGCGGACCAAGAGACCCAGTACTTC,CASSLALADQETQYF
TRBV28,TRBJ1-2,-,15,-,TGTGCCAGCAGTTTTGGCAGTTATCCCAACTATGGCTACACCTTC,CASSFGSYPNYGYTF
TRBV6-4,TRBJ2-7,TRBD1,15,-,TGTGCCAGCAGTGTGACCGGGACAGGGGCCTACGAGCAGTACTTC,CASSVTGTGAYEQYF
TRBV7-9,TRBJ2-1,TRBD1,17,-,TGTGCCAGCAGCTTAGGGGGGGCAGGGGGCGCCGAGCGGGAGCAGTTCTTC,CASSLGGAGGAEREQFF
TRBV27,TRBJ2-5,TRBD1,14,-,TGTGCCAGCAGACAGACAGGGGCGGCGGAGACCCAGTACTTC,CASRQTGAAETQYF
TRBV27,TRBJ2-3,TRBD2,13,-,TGTGCCAGCAGTGCTAGCGGGAGGGATACGCAGTATTTT,CASSASGRDTQYF
TRBV28,TRBJ1-6,TRBD1,16,-,TGTGCCAGCAGACCGGGACAGGGGGTATTTAATTCACCCCTCCACTTT,CASRPGQGVFNSPLHF
TRBV7-2,TRBJ2-1,TRBD2,13,-,TGTGCCAGCAGCTCTAGCGGGAGCAATGAGCAGTTCTTC,CASSSSGSNEQFF
TRBV6-4,TRBJ1-1,-,17,few,TGTGCCAGCAGTCCCAAACTTGGCGTGCGGAGACCCACTGAAGCTTTCTTT,CASSPKLGVRRPTEAFF
TRBV6-4,TRBJ2-1,TRBD2,18,-,TGTGCCAGCGGGGGACTAGCGGGAGGGCCAAGCTCCTACAATGAGCAGTTCTTC,CASGGLAGGPSSYNEQFF
TRBV27,TRBJ2-1,TRBD2,15,-,TGTGCCAGCAGTGGACCGGGACTAGCGACCCGAAGCAGGTTCTTC,CASSGPGLATRSRFF
TRBV18,TRBJ1-3,-,17,-,TGTGCCAGCTCACCGTATACAGGTTCCCCCTCTGGAAACACCATATATTTT,CASSPYTGSPSGNTIYF
TRBV2,TRBJ2-3,TRBD1,17,-,TGTGCCAGCAAATCTTCGGACAGGGGGCTTGGCACAGATACGCAGTATTTT,CASKSSDRGLGTDTQYF
TRBV11-3,TRBJ2-3,TRBD2,16,-,TGTGCCAGCAGCTTAGCGGTAGCGGGAGGCGCAGATACGCAGTATTTT,CASSLAVAGGADTQYF
TRBV6-5,TRBJ2-2,TRBD2,14,-,TGTGCCAGCACAGCGGGAGATCCCACCGGGGAGCTGTTTTTT,CASTAGDPTGELFF
TRBV11-2,TRBJ1-4,-,17,-,TGTGCCAGCAGCTTAGGGTCCGGGAGTCCAACTAATGAAAAACTGTTCTTT,CASSLGSGSPTNEKLFF
TRBV28,TRBJ2-5,-,12,-,TGTGCCAGCCTCGTCCGGGGGAGACCCCAGTACTTC,CASLVRGRPQYF
TRBV27,TRBJ1-5,-,14,once,TGTGCCAGCAGGGCCGCGGGGGTCTCCCAGCCCCAGCATTTT,CASRAAGVSQPQHF
TRBV5-3,TRBJ2-7,-,16,-,TGTGCCAGAAGCTTGACGGGAGAGGCCTCCTCCTACGAGCAGTACTTC,CARSLTGEASSYEQYF
TRBV7-8,TRBJ1-2,TRBD1,18,once,TGTGCCAGCAGCTCCAGAACGTCAGCGGGACAGGGGGCCGAAGGCTACACCTTC,CASSSRTSAGQGAEGYTF
TRBV10-3,TRBJ2-7,TRBD2,14,once,TGTGCCATCAGTGAGTCGGGACTAGCGTACGAGCAGTACTTC,CAISESGLAYEQYF
TRBV5-1,TRBJ2-3,-,15,-,TGCGCCAGCAGCTTGGGACTACAGGGGGGGGATACGCAGTATTTT,CASSLGLQGGDTQYF
TRBV28,TRBJ2-7,TRBD1,14,once,TGTGCCAGCACTTCCGGGACAGCCAACTACGAGCAGTACTTC,CASTSGTANYEQYF
TRBV30,TRBJ2-1,TRBD2,14,-,TGTGCCTGGGGAGGACTAGCGGGAGGGAGGGAGCAGTTCTTC,CAWGGLAGGREQFF
TRBV4-2,TRBJ2-5,-,13,-,TGTGCCAGCAGCCAAGATAAGAGAGAGACCCAGTACTTC,CASSQDKRETQYF
TRBV7-9,TRBJ1-2,-,14,-,TGTGCCAGCAGCGGCACCCGGAGGGGGGGCGACTACACCTTC,CASSGTRRGGDYTF
TRBV27,TRBJ1-2,-,15,once,TGTGCCAGCAGTTTTGACAATCAGGGGTTTAGAGGCTACACCTTC,CASSFDNQGFRGYTF
TRBV2,TRBJ2-1,TRBD2,13,-,TGTGCCAGGGGAGCGGGAGTCGGCAATGAGCAGTTCTTC,CARGAGVGNEQFF
TRBV6-6,TRBJ1-1,-,14,-,TGTGCCAGCAGTTACCCCCAAGGGGGCACTGAAGCTTTCTTT,CASSYPQGGTEAFF
TRBV12-5,TRBJ1-1,-,12,few,TGTGCTAGTGGTTTGGCGGGGAGCGAAGCTTTCTTT,CASGLAGSEAFF
TRBV7-3,TRBJ1-4,-,15,few,TGTGCCAGCAGCTTAAAGGGAGAGGGAGGGGAAAAACTGTTTTTT,CASSLKGEGGEKLFF